This T cell receptor beta chain was documented in a study of blood T cell repertoires in COVID-19. The method was immunoSEQ multiplex PCR; TCRdb's version includes in-frame clones alone and lacks a portion of them. Altogether hundreds of thousands of clones are present, over 70% being singletons, with the ten largest covering about 1.6%. This CDR3 comprises 16 residues. The V end lost 2 bases, the J end lost 3 bases, and 14 bases lay between the germline ends. The rearrangement uses TRBV23-1 and TRBJ1-5; possibly TRBD1 for D (5 bases). TRBV23-1 is an ORF, and what it does is uncertain. The clonotype originates from a woman in her forties who had recovered from COVID-19. The specimen sequenced was peripheral blood. The CDR3 DNA reads TGCGCCAGCAGTCAACGGGGACGGGAGAACAATCAGCCCCAGCATTTT. It translates to CASSQRGRENNQPQHF.